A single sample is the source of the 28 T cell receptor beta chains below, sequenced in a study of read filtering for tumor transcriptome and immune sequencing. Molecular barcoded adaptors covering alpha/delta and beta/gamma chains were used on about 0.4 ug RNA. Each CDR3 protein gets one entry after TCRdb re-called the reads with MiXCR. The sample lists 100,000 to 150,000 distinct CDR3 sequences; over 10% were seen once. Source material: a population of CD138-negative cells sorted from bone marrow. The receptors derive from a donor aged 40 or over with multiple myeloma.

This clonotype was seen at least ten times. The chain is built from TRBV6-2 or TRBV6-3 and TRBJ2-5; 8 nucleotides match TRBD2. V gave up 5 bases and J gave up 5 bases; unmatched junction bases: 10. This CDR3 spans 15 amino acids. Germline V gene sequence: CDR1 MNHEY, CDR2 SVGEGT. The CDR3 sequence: CASSLVSGRGETQYF. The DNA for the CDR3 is TGTGCCAGCAGTCTCGTAAGCGGGAGAGGCGAGACCCAGTACTTC.

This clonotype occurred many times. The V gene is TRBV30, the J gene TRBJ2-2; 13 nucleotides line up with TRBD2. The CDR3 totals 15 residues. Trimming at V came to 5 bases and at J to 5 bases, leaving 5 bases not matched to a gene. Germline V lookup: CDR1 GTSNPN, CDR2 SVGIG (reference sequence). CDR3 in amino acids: CAWAPGLAGTGELFF. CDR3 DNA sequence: TGTGCCTGGGCCCCGGGACTAGCGGGAACCGGGGAGCTGTTTTTT.

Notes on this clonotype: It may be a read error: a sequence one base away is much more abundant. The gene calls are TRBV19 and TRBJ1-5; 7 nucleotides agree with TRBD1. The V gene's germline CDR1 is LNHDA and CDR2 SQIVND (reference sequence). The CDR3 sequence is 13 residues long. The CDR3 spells CACSGQVNQPQHF. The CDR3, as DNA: TGTGCCTGTAGTGGACAGGTCAATCAGCCCCAGCATTTT.

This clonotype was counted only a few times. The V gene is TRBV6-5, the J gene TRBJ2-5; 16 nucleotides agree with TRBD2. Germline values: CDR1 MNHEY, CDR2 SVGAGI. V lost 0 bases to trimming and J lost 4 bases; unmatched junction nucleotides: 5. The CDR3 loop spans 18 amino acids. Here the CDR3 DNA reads TGTGCCAGCAGTTACTCGGGACTAGCGGGGGGGCCTTTAGAGACCCAGTACTTC. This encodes CASSYSGLAGGPLETQYF.

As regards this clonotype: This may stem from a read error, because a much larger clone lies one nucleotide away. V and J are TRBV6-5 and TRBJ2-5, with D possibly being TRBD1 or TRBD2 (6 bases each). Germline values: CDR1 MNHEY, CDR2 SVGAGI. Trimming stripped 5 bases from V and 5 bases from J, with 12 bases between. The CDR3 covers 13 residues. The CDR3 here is CASSPTGAETQYF. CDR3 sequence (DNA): TGTGCCAGCAGTCCTACGGGGGCGGAGACCCAGTACTTC.

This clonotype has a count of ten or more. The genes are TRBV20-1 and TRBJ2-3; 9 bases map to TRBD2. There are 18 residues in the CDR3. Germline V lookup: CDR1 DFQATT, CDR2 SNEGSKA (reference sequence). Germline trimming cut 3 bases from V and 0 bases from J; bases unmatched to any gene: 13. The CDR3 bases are TGCAGTGCTAGTCGGAATTTAGCGGGAGTAGCTAGCACAGATACGCAGTATTTT. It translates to CSASRNLAGVASTDTQYF.

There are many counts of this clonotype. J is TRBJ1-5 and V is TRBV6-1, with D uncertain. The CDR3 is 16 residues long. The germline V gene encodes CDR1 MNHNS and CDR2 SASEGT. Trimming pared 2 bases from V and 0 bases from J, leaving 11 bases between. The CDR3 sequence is CASSESGIYSNQPQHF. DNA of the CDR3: TGTGCCAGCAGTGAAAGTGGGATTTATAGCAATCAGCCCCAGCATTTT.

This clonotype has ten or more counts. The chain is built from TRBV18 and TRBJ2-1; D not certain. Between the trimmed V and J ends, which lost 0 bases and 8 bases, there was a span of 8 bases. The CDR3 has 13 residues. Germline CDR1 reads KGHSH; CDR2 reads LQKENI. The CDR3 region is CASSPPVGHEQFF. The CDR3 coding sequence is TGTGCCAGCTCACCACCAGTGGGCCATGAGCAGTTCTTC.

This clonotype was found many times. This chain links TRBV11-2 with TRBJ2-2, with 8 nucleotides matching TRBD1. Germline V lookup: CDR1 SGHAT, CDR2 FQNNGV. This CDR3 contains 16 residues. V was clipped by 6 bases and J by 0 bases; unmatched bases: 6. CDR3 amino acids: CASSSGQGTNTGELFF. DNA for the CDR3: TGTGCCAGCAGTTCCGGACAGGGTACGAACACCGGGGAGCTGTTTTTT.

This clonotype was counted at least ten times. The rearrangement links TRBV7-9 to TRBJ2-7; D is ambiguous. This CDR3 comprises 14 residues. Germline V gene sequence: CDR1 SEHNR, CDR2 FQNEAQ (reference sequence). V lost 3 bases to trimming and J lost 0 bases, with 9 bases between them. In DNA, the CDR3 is TGTGCCAGCAGCTTCCCGGGCAGCTCCTACGAGCAGTACTTC. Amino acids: CASSFPGSSYEQYF.

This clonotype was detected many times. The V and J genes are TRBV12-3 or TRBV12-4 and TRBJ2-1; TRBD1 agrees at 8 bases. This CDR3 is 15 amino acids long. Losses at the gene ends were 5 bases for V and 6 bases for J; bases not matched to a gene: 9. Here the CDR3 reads CASSRRTGPSNEQFF. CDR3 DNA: TGTGCCAGCAGTCGTCGGACAGGGCCATCCAATGAGCAGTTCTTC.

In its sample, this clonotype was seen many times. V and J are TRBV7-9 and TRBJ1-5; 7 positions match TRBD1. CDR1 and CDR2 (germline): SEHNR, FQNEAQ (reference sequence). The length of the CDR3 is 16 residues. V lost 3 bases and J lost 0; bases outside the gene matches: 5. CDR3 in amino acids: CASSFSGGNSNQPQHF. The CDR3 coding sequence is TGTGCCAGCAGCTTTTCAGGGGGAAATAGCAATCAGCCCCAGCATTTT.

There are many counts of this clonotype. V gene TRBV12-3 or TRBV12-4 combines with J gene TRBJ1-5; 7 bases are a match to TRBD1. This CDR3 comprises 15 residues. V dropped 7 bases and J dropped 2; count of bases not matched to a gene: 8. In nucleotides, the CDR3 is TGTGCCAGCACCCGGCGACAGGGAGGCAATCAGCCCCAGCATTTT. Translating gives CASTRRQGGNQPQHF.

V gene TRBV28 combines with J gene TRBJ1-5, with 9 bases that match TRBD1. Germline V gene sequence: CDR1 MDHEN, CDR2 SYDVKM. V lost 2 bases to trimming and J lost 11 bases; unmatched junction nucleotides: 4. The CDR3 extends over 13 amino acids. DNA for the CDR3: TGTGCCAGCAGTTTAGACGACAGGGGGGCCCAGCATTTT. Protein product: CASSLDDRGAQHF.

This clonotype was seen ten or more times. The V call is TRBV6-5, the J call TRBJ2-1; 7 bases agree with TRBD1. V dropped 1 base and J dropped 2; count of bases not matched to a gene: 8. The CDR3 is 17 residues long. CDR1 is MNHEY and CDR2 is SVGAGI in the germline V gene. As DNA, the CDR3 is TGTGCCAGCAGTTACTTGCCGGGACAGCGAACCTACAATGAGCAGTTCTTC. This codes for CASSYLPGQRTYNEQFF.

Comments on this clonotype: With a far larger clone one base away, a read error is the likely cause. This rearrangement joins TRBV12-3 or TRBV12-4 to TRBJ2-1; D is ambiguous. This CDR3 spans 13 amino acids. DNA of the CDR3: TGTGCCAGCAGTTTGACGGCTCACAATGGGCAGTTCTTC. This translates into CASSLTAHNGQFF.

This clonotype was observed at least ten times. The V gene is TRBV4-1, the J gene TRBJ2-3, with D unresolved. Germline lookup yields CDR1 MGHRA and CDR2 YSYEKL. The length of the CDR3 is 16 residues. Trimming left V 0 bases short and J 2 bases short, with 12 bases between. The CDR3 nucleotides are TGCGCCAGCAGCCAAGAGTCATGGCCACCCACAGATACGCAGTATTTT. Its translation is CASSQESWPPTDTQYF.

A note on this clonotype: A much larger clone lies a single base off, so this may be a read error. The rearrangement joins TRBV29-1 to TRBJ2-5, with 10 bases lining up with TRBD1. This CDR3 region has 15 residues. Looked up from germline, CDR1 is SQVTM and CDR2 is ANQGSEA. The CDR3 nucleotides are TGCGGCGTAGATCTCCGAGACAGGGGGCAAGGGACCCAGTACTTC. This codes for CGVDLRDRGQGTQYF. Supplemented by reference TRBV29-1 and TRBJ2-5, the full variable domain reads SAVISQKPSRDICQRGTSLTIQCQVDSQVTMMFWYRQQPGQSLTLIATANQGSEATYESGFVIDKFPISRPNLTFSTLTVSNMSPEDSSIYLCGVDLRDRGQGTQYFGPGTRLLVL.

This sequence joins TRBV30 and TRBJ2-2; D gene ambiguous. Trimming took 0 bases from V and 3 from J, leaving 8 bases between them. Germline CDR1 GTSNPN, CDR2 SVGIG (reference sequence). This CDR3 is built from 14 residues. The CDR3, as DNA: TGTGCCTGGAGTGTACGTACAGACACCGGGGAGCTGTTTTTT. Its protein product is CAWSVRTDTGELFF.

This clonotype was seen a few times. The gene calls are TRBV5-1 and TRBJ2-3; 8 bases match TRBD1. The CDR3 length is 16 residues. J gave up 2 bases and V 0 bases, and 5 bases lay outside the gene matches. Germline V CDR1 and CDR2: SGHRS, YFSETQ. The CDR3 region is CASSLDGDRNTDTQYF. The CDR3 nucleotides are TGCGCCAGCAGCTTGGATGGGGACAGGAACACAGATACGCAGTATTTT.

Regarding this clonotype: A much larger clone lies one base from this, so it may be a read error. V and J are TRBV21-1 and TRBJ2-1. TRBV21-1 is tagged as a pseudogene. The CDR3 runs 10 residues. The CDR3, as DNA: TGTGCCAGCAGCCTTTGTGAGCAGCTCTTC. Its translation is CASSLCEQLF.

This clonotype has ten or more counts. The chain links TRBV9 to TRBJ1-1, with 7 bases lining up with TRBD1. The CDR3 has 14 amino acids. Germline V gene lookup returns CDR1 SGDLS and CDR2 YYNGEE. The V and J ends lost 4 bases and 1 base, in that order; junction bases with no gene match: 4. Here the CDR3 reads CASSFTGENTEAFF. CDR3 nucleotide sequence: TGTGCCAGCAGCTTCACAGGGGAGAACACTGAAGCTTTCTTT.

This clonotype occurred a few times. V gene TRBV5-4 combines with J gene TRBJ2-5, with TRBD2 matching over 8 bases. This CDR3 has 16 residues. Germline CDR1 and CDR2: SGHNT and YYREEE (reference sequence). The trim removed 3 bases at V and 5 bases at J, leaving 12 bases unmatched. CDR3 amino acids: CASSSGTGGPLETQYF. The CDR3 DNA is TGTGCCAGCAGCTCGGGCACGGGAGGGCCTCTGGAGACCCAGTACTTC.

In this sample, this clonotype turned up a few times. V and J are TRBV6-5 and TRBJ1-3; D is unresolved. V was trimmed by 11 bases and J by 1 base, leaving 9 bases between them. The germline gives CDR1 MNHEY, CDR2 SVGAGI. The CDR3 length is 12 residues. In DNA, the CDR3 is TGTGCCGCCCTTTCTTCTGGAAACACCATATATTTT. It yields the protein CAALSSGNTIYF.

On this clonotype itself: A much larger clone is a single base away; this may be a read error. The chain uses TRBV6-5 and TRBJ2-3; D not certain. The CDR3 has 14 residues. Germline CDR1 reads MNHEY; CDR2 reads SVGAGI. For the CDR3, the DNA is TGTGCCAGCGGTTACGGGCCTAGCACAGATACGCAGTATTTT. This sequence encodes CASGYGPSTDTQYF.

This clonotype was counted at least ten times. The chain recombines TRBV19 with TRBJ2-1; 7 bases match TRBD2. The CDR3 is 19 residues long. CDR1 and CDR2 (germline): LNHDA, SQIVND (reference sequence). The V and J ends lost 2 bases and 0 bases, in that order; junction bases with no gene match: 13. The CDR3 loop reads CASSILGSLAPSSYNEQFF. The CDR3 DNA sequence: TGTGCCAGTAGTATACTGGGTTCACTAGCGCCTAGCTCCTACAATGAGCAGTTCTTC. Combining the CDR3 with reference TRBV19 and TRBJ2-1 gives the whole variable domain DGGITQSPKYLFRKEGQNVTLSCEQNLNHDAMYWYRQDPGQGLRLIYYSQIVNDFQKGDIAEGYSVSREKKESFPLTVTSAQKNPTAFYLCASSILGSLAPSSYNEQFFGPGTRLTVL.

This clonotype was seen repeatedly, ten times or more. The DNA of the CDR3 is TGTGCCAGCACAAAAGCAGGGGTCAATCAGCCCCAGCATTTT. This encodes CASTKAGVNQPQHF. This chain links TRBV6-1 with TRBJ1-5, with D possibly TRBD1 on 6 matching bases. The CDR3 spans 14 residues. CDR1 MNHNS and CDR2 SASEGT come from the germline V gene. Trimming shortened V by 7 bases and J by 3 bases, and 13 bases separated the two germline ends.

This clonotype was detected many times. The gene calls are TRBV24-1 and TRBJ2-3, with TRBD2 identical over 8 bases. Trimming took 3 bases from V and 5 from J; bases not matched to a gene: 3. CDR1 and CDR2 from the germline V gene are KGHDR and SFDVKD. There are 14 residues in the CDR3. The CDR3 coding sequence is TGTGCCACCAGTGATACGGGACTAGAAGATACGCAGTATTTT. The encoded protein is CATSDTGLEDTQYF.